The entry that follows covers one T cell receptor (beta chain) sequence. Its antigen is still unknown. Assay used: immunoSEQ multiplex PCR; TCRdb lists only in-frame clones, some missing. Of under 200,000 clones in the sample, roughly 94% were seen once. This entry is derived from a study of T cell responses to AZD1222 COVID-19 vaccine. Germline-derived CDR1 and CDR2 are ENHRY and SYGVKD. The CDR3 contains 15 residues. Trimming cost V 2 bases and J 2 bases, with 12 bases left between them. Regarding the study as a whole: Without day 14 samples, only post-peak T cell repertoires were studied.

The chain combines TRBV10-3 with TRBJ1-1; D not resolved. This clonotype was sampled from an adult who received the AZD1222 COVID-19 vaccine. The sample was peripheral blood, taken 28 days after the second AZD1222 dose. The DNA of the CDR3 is TGTGCCATCAGTGAGCTCCGGACCGCTAACACTGAAGCTTTCTTT. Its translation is CAISELRTANTEAFF.